This TCR beta chain was retrieved from a study of CD8 T cells in Susac syndrome. Study-level points and caveats: Regarding the TCR sequencing and HLA analysis, the study admitted that a relatively small number of individuals were involved.

CDR3 length: 15 amino acids. Trimming removed 4 bases at V and 2 bases at J, with 14 bases between. CDR1 LGHNA and CDR2 YSLEER come from the germline V gene. It was with random hexamers that roughly 0.5 to 1 ug RNA was reverse transcribed. immunoSEQ multiplex PCR amplified TCR beta CDR3 across 54 Vbeta, 13 Jbeta. TCRdb re-called the immunoSEQ multiplex PCR reads with MiXCR, one entry per CDR3 protein. The table shows some 150,000 distinct CDR3 sequences, with about 94% occurring only once. Details on this clonotype: Its antigen is as yet unknown.

Controls were drawn from healthy donors and were matched for age and sex. Isolation of CD8+ and CD4+ T cells was performed negatively, whereas enrichment of TEMRA cells was done by FACS. Sequenced sample: CD8+ T cells from PBMCs. The J gene is TRBJ1-1, the V gene TRBV4-3, with a weak D call TRBD1 (6 bases). The TCR originated in a human donor in good health. The CDR3 region has the DNA TGCGCCAGCAGCCTGGCTCGACAGGCCAACACTGAAGCTTTCTTT. Amino acids: CASSLARQANTEAFF.